One sample yielded the 24 T cell receptor beta chains listed below, sequenced in a study of cytomegalovirus exposure and HLA in healthy donors. Use of 60 Vbeta and 13 Jbeta primers characterized the PCR. Assay: immunoSEQ multiplex PCR; the TCRdb copy retains only in-frame clones and omits some. The table lists fewer than 250,000 clones, around 83% of them singletons. The sequencing input was PBMCs. The receptors originated from a woman aged 45-60 years in good health and CMV-seropositive.

This chain joins TRBV6-5 and TRBJ2-5, with D unresolved. The CDR3 runs 13 residues. CDR1 and CDR2 (germline): MNHEY, SVGAGI. The ends were cut back, 5 bases at V and 2 bases at J, with 9 bases in the middle. CDR3 sequence reads: CASSPPTQETQYF. The CDR3 DNA reads as TGTGCCAGCAGTCCACCGACTCAAGAGACCCAGTACTTC.

The CDR3 spells CASSFWQGEYTGELFF. The CDR3 nucleotides read TGTGCCAGCAGCTTCTGGCAGGGGGAGTACACCGGGGAGCTGTTTTTT. This chain links TRBV7-9 with TRBJ2-2; 7 bases map to TRBD1. The V and J ends lost 3 bases and 3 bases, in that order; junction bases with no gene match: 7. Germline V gene data show CDR1 as SEHNR and CDR2 as FQNEAQ (reference sequence). This CDR3 has 16 amino acids. Combining the CDR3 with reference TRBV7-9 and TRBJ2-2 gives the whole variable domain DTGVSQNPRHKITKRGQNVTFRCDPISEHNRLYWYRQTLGQGPEFLTYFQNEAQLEKSRLLSDRFSAERPKGSFSTLEIQRTEQGDSAMYLCASSFWQGEYTGELFFGEGSRLTVL.

The chain uses TRBV30 and TRBJ1-1; TRBD1 matches at 7 bases. Per germline, CDR1 GTSNPN and CDR2 SVGIG (reference sequence). The CDR3 consists of 11 residues. After removal of 3 bases from V and 6 bases from J, the junction contained 1 base not matched to a gene. The CDR3 spells CAWSGTAEAFF. DNA for the CDR3: TGTGCCTGGAGCGGGACAGCTGAAGCTTTCTTT.

The rearrangement uses TRBV7-9 and TRBJ1-2; D is perhaps TRBD1 (5 bases). The CDR3 sequence is 14 residues long. V was trimmed by 7 bases and J by 5 bases, leaving 17 bases between them. Per the germline V gene, CDR1 is SEHNR and CDR2 is FQNEAQ (reference sequence). The CDR3, as DNA: TGTGCCAGCATTCTAGGGGCCGGGGGGTATGGCTACACCTTC. It encodes CASILGAGGYGYTF.

The chain is built from TRBV19 and TRBJ1-1; a possible D gene is TRBD1 (5 bases). CDR3 length: 13 amino acids. With 5 bases removed from V and 8 bases from J, the gap between germline ends came to 15 bases. CDR1 and CDR2 from the germline V gene are LNHDA and SQIVND (reference sequence). The CDR3 spells CASSAGGGLEAFF. The CDR3 region has the DNA TGTGCCAGTAGTGCGGGCGGGGGTCTCGAAGCTTTCTTT. The full variable domain, completed using reference TRBV19 and TRBJ1-1, is DGGITQSPKYLFRKEGQNVTLSCEQNLNHDAMYWYRQDPGQGLRLIYYSQIVNDFQKGDIAEGYSVSREKKESFPLTVTSAQKNPTAFYLCASSAGGGLEAFFGQGTRLTVV.

The chain is built from TRBV15 and TRBJ1-2; possibly TRBD1 for D (5 bases). CDR3 length: 15 residues. Per germline, CDR1 LNHNV and CDR2 YYDKDF (reference sequence). V was shortened by 3 bases and J by 7 bases, with 18 bases between the two germline ends. The CDR3 region has the DNA TGTGCCACCAGCAGGGAGAGTCGGGGACTAGGTGGCTACACCTTC. Protein product: CATSRESRGLGGYTF.

CDR3 region: CASSTLGTSGSIQYF. The CDR3 DNA is TGTGCCAGTAGTACCCTTGGGACTAGCGGGTCCATTCAGTACTTC. This chain uses TRBV19 with TRBJ2-4; 12 nucleotides agree with TRBD2. This CDR3 comprises 15 residues. Germline V gene sequence: CDR1 LNHDA, CDR2 SQIVND (reference sequence). Trimming cost V 4 bases and J 9 bases; bases outside gene matches: 7.

The chain couples TRBV5-1 to TRBJ2-3; TRBD2 matches 16 bases. V lost 4 bases to trimming and J lost 6 bases; unmatched junction nucleotides: 11. Germline V CDR1 and CDR2: SGHRS, YFSETQ. The CDR3 is 18 residues long. The CDR3 DNA reads as TGCGCCAGCAGCCCCGGGACTAGCGGGGGGGGGAGCTTGGATACGCAGTATTTT. Translated, it gives CASSPGTSGGGSLDTQYF.

The V and J genes are TRBV6-1 and TRBJ1-2, with TRBD1 as a possible D gene (5 bases). There are 14 residues in the CDR3. Trimming cost V 2 bases and J 8 bases, with 15 bases left between them. Germline V lookup: CDR1 MNHNS, CDR2 SASEGT. CDR3: CASSESGRVGGYTF. DNA for the CDR3: TGTGCCAGCAGTGAATCCGGCAGGGTGGGAGGCTACACCTTC.

The rearrangement joins TRBV5-8 to TRBJ2-2; D is perhaps TRBD1 (6 bases). Deletions cut 4 bases from V and 4 bases from J, with 17 bases between. The CDR3 is 16 amino acids. Per the germline V gene, CDR1 is SGHTS and CDR2 is YDEGEE. CDR3 nucleotides: TGTGCCAGCAGCATCCGTTCACAGGGATTCACCGGGGAGCTGTTTTTT. It specifies CASSIRSQGFTGELFF.

This chain joins TRBV6-1 and TRBJ2-7, with TRBD1 matching over 8 bases. Per germline, CDR1 MNHNS and CDR2 SASEGT. Unmatched junction bases numbered 10, after V lost 0 bases and J lost 6 bases. The CDR3 has 16 residues. The CDR3 is CASSEALWTGRGEQYF. The DNA for the CDR3 is TGTGCCAGCAGTGAAGCTCTATGGACAGGGAGAGGCGAGCAGTACTTC.

V usage is TRBV25-1 and J usage is TRBJ1-1; D not certain. V lost 8 bases, J lost 4 bases, and 14 bases lay in between. The CDR3 covers 13 residues. The germline V gene encodes CDR1 MGHDK and CDR2 SYGVNS. CDR3 sequence (DNA): TGTGCCAGCCGACACGGGGTTGGCACTGAAGCTTTCTTT. Translated: CASRHGVGTEAFF.

The chain combines TRBV5-4 with TRBJ1-2; no firm D call. CDR1 SGHNT and CDR2 YYREEE come from the germline V gene (reference sequence). The CDR3 is made up of 14 amino acids. V shed 2 bases and J shed 2 bases, with 10 bases lying between them. CDR3 sequence reads: CASSFPGKNYGYTF. CDR3 DNA sequence: TGTGCCAGCAGCTTCCCGGGAAAAAACTATGGCTACACCTTC.

Regarding this clone: Other nucleotide sequences in the sample specify the same CDR3. This chain uses TRBV27 with TRBJ1-6; maybe TRBD1 (5 bases). Looked up from germline, CDR1 is MNHEY and CDR2 is SMNVEV (reference sequence). The CDR3 has 14 amino acids. With 3 bases removed from V and 8 bases from J, the gap between germline ends came to 11 bases. CDR3 nucleotide sequence: TGTGCCAGCAGTTTGGCCAGGGCGTATTCACCCCTCCACTTT. This sequence encodes CASSLARAYSPLHF.

This clone appeared a few times. The gene calls are TRBV27 and TRBJ2-7; D is possibly TRBD1 (6 bases). The germline V gene encodes CDR1 MNHEY and CDR2 SMNVEV (reference sequence). The CDR3 spans 15 residues. The V end lost 8 bases, the J end lost 0 bases, and 17 bases lay between the germline ends. The CDR3 here is CASGEPDRSSYEQYF. The CDR3, as DNA: TGTGCCAGCGGTGAGCCGGACAGAAGCTCCTACGAGCAGTACTTC.

The chain links TRBV7-9 to TRBJ2-7, with a weak D call TRBD1 (5 bases). The germline V gene encodes CDR1 SEHNR and CDR2 FQNEAQ (reference sequence). The CDR3 runs to 15 residues. V was trimmed by 1 base and J by 3 bases, leaving 13 bases between them. The CDR3 sequence is CASSLVAGILYEQYF. DNA of the CDR3: TGTGCCAGCAGCTTAGTGGCAGGGATCCTCTACGAGCAGTACTTC.

The V and J genes are TRBV7-2 and TRBJ1-2, with TRBD1 identical over 10 bases. This CDR3 has 14 amino acids. Trimming took 5 bases from V and 7 from J; bases not matched to a gene: 7. CDR1 and CDR2 (germline): SGHTA, FQGNSA. CDR3 region: CASSPGTGVGGYTF. CDR3 bases: TGTGCCAGCAGCCCAGGGACAGGGGTTGGTGGCTACACCTTC.

The chain uses TRBV7-8 and TRBJ1-5; perhaps TRBD1 as D (5 bases). Germline assignment: CDR1 SGHVS and CDR2 FQNEAQ. The CDR3 has 14 residues. V gave up 3 bases and J gave up 5 bases, with 11 bases separating them. CDR3 bases: TGTGCCAGCAGCTTTGGGCAGGGTTATCAGCCCCAGCATTTT. Translation gives CASSFGQGYQPQHF.

The genes are TRBV7-8 and TRBJ2-1; 7 bases are a match to TRBD2. V dropped 1 base and J dropped 4; count of bases not matched to a gene: 7. Germline V gene data show CDR1 as SGHVS and CDR2 as FQNEAQ. This CDR3 is built from 16 residues. The CDR3 bases are TGTGCCAGCAGCTTAGGTCGGGCGGGGGTATACAATGAGCAGTTCTTC. Translated: CASSLGRAGVYNEQFF.

V is TRBV28 and J is TRBJ1-1; TRBD1 matches at 8 bases. The V gene end was trimmed by 5 bases and the J gene end by 1 base; junction bases not matched to a gene: 12. Germline CDR1 reads MDHEN; CDR2 reads SYDVKM. The CDR3 is made up of 17 amino acids. The CDR3 nucleotides read TGTGCCAGCAGTCCGGGCCCCGCCGGACAGGGGAACACTGAAGCTTTCTTT. It is translated as CASSPGPAGQGNTEAFF.

This clone was observed a few times. The J gene is TRBJ1-2, the V gene TRBV29-1; possibly TRBD1 for D (6 bases). The germline V and J ends were trimmed by 7 bases and 3 bases, with 12 bases remaining between them. Germline CDR1 and CDR2: SQVTM and ANQGSEA. The CDR3 runs to 12 residues. CDR3 DNA sequence: TGCAGCGGGGGGGGGCAGGACTATGGCTACACCTTC. This gives the protein CSGGGQDYGYTF.

The chain joins TRBV29-1 to TRBJ2-3; the match to TRBD2 covers 12 bases. Germline V gene lookup returns CDR1 SQVTM and CDR2 ANQGSEA. The CDR3 is 16 amino acids. Trimming took 7 bases from V and 2 from J; bases not matched to a gene: 10. The CDR3 spells CSAQRLAGEITDTQYF. DNA of the CDR3: TGCAGCGCTCAAAGACTAGCGGGGGAGATCACAGATACGCAGTATTTT.

The rearrangement joins TRBV6-1 to TRBJ2-3; TRBD1 aligns across 7 bases. The CDR3 loop spans 13 amino acids. Trimming at V came to 6 bases and at J to 11 bases, leaving 11 bases not matched to a gene. The germline V gene encodes CDR1 MNHNS and CDR2 SASEGT. The CDR3 sequence: CASRGNRGPGQYF. DNA of the CDR3: TGTGCCAGCAGGGGAAACAGGGGACCGGGGCAGTATTTT.

This rearrangement joins TRBV5-4 to TRBJ2-5, with D uncertain. Trimming took off 0 bases at V and 4 bases at J, with 7 bases between the two ends. The CDR3 is 13 residues long. Looked up from germline, CDR1 is SGHNT and CDR2 is YYREEE (reference sequence). For the CDR3, the DNA is TGTGCCAGCAGCTTGGCCTCCGGAGAGACCCAGTACTTC. This translates into CASSLASGETQYF.